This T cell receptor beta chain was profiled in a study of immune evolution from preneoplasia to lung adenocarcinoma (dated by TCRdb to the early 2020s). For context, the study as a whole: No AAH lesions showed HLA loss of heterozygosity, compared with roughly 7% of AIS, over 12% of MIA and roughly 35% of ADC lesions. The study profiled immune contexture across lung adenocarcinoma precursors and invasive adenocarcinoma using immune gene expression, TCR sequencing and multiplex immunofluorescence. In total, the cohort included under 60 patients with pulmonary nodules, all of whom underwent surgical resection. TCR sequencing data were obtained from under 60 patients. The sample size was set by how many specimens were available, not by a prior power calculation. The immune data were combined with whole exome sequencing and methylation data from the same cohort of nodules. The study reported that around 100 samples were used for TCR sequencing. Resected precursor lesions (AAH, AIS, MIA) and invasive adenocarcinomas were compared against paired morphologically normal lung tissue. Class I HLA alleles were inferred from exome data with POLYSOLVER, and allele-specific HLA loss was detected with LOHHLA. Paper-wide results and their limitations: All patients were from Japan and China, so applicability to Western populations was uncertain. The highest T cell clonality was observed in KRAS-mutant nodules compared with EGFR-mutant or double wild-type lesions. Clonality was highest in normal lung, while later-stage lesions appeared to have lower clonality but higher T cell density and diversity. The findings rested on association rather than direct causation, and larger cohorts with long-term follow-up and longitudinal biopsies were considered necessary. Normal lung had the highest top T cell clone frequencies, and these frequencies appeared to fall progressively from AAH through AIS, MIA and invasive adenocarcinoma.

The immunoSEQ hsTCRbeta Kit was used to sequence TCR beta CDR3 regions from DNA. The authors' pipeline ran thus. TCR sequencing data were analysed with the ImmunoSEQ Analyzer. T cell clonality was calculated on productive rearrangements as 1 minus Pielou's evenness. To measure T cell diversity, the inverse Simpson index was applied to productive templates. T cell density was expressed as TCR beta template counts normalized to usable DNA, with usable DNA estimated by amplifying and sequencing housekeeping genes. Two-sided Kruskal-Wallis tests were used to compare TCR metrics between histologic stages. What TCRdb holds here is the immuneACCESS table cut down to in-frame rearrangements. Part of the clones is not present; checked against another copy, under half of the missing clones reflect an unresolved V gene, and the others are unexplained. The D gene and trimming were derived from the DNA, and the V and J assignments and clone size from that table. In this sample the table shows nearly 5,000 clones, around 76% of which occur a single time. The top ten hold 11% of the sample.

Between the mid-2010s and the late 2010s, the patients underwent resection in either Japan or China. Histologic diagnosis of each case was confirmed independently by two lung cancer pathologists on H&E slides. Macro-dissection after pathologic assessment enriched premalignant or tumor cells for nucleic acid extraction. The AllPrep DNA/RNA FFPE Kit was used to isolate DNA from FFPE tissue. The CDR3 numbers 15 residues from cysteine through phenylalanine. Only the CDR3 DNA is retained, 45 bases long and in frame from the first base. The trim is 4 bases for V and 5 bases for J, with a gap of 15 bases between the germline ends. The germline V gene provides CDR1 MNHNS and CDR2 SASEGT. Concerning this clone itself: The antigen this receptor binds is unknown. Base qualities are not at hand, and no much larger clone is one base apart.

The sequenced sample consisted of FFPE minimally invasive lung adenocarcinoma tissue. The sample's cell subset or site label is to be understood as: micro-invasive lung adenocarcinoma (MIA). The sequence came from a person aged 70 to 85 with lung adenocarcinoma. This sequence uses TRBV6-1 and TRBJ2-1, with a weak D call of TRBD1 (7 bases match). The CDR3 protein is CASSVRGRGDNEQFF. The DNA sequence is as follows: TGTGCCAGCAGTGTCCGGGGCAGGGGGGACAATGAGCAGTTCTTC.